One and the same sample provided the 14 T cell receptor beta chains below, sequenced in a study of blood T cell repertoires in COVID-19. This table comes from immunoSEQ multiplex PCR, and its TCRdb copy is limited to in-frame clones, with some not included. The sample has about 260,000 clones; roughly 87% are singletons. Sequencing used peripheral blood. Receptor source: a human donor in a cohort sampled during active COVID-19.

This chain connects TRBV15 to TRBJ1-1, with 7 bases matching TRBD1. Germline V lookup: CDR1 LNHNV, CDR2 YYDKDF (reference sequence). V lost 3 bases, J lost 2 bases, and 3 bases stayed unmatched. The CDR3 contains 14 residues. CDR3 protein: CATSSGTDNTEAFF. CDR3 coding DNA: TGTGCCACCAGCAGCGGGACAGATAACACTGAAGCTTTCTTT.

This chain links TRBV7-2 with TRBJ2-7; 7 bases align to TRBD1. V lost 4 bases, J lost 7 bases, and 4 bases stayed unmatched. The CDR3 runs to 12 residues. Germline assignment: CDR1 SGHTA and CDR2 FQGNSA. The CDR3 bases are TGTGCCAGCAGCTCGACAGGGTCTGAGCAGTACTTC. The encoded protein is CASSSTGSEQYF. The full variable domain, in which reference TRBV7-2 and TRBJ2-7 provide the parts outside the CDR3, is GAGVSQSPSNKVTEKGKDVELRCDPISGHTALYWYRQSLGQGLEFLIYFQGNSAPDKSGLPSDRFSAERTGGSVSTLTIQRTQQEDSAVYLCASSSTGSEQYFGPGTRLTVT.

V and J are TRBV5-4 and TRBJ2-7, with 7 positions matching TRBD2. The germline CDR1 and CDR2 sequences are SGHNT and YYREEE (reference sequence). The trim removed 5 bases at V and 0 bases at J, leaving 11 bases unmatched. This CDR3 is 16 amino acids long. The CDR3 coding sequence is TGTGCCAGCAGACTGGATCTAGCGGCCAGCTCCTACGAGCAGTACTTC. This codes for CASRLDLAASSYEQYF.

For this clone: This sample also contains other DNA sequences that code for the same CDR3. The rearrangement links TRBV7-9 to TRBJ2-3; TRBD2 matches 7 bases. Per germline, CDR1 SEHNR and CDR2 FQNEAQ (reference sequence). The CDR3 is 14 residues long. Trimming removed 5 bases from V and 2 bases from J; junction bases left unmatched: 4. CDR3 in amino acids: CASSPSGSTDTQYF. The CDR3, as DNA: TGTGCCAGCAGCCCTAGCGGCTCCACAGATACGCAGTATTTT.

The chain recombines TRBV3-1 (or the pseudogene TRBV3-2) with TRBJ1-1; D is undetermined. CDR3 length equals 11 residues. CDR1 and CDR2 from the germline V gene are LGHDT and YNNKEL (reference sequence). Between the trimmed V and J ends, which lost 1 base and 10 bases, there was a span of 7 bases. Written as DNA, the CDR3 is TGTGCCAGCAGCCAAGGAGAATCAGCTTTCTTT. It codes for CASSQGESAFF.

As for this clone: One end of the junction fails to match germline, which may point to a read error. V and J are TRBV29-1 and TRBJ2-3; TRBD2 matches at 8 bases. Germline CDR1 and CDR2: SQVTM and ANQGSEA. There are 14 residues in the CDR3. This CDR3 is CSVETGGPSDTQYF. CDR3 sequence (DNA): TGCAGCGTTGAGACGGGAGGGCCCTCAGACACGCAGTATTTT.

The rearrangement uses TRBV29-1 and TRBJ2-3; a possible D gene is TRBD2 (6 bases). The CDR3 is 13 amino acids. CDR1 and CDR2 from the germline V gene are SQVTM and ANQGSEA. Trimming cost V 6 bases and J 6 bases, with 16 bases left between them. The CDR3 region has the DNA TGCAGCGTCCGACAGCGGCGGGGCGATACGCAGTATTTT. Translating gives CSVRQRRGDTQYF.

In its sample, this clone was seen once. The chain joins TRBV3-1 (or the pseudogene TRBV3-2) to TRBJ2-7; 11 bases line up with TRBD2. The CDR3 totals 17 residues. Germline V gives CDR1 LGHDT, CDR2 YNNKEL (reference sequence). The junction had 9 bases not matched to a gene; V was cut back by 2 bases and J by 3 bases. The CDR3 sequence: CASSQTGGGLAVYEQYF. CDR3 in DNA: TGTGCCAGCAGCCAAACGGGGGGGGGACTAGCGGTCTACGAGCAGTACTTC.

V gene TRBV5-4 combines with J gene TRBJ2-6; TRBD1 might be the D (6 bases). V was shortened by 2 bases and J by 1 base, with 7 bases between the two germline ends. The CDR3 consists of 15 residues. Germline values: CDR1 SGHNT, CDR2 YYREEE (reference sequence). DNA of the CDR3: TGTGCCAGCAGCTTACAGGGATCTGGGGCCAACGTCCTGACTTTC. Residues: CASSLQGSGANVLTF.

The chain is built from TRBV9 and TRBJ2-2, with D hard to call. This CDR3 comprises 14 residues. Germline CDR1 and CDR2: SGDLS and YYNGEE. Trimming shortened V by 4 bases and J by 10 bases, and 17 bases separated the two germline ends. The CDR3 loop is CASSPSDTALELFF. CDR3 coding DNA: TGTGCCAGCAGCCCTTCCGATACAGCCTTGGAGCTGTTTTTT.

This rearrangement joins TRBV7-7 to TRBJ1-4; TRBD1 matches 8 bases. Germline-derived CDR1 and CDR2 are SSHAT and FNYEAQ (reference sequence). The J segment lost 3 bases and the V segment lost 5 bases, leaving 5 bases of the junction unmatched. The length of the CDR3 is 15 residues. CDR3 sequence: CASSTGQGSNEKLFF. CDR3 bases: TGTGCCAGCAGCACCGGACAGGGCTCTAATGAAAAACTGTTTTTT.

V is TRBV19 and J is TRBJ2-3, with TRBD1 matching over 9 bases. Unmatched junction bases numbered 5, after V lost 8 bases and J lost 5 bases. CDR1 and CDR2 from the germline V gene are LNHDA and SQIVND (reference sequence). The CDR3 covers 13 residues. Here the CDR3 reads CASSGQGRDTQYF. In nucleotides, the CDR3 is TGTGCCAGTTCGGGACAGGGCAGAGATACGCAGTATTTT.

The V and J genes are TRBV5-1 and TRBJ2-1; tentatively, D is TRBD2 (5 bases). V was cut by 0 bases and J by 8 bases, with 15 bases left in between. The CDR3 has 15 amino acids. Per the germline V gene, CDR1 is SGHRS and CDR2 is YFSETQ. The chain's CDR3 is CASSLGSPYGDEQFF. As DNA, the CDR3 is TGCGCCAGCAGCTTGGGGTCCCCCTACGGGGATGAGCAGTTCTTC.

CDR3 DNA sequence: TGCAGTGCTAGTTTTCCGGGACAGGTTCAGTACTTC. Its translation: CSASFPGQVQYF. The chain recombines TRBV20-1 with TRBJ2-4, with TRBD1 identical over 8 bases. Germline V gene sequence: CDR1 DFQATT, CDR2 SNEGSKA (reference sequence). The trim removed 3 bases at V and 11 bases at J, leaving 6 bases unmatched. The CDR3 has 12 amino acids.